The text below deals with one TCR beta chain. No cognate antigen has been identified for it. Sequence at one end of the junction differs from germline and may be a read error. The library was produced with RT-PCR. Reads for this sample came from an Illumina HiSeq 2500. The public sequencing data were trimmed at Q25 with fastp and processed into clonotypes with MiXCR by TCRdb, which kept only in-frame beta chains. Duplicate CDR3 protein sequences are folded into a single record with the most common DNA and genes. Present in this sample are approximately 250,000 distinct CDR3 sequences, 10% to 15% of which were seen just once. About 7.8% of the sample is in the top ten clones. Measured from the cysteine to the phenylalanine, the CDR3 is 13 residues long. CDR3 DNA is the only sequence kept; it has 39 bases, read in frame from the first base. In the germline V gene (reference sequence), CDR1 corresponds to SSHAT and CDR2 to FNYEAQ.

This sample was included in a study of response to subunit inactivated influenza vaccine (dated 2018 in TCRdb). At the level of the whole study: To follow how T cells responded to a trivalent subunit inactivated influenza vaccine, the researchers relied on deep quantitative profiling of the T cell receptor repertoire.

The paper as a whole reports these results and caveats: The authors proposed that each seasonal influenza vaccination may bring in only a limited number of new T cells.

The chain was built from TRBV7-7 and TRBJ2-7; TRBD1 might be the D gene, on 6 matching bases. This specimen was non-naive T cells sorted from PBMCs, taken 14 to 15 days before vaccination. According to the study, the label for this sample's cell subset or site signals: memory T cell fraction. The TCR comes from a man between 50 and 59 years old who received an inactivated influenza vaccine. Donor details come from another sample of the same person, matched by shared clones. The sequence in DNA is TGTGCTAGCAGCTCTGGCAGGGGCAACGAGCAGTACTTC. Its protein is CASSSGRGNEQYF.